This T cell receptor (beta chain) emerged from a study of blood T cell repertoires in COVID-19. Study background: Acute and convalescent COVID-19 samples came from the United States, Italy and Spain. The cDNA or gDNA used as material had been derived from T cells, B-cell-depleted T cells, or PBMCs.

As processed by the authors: Estimates of nucleated cell counts were drawn from the amplification of reference gene primers. Sequencing used immunoSEQ multiplex PCR; TCRdb keeps in-frame clones, though not all of them. Clonal size and the V and J genes are those of that table, whereas D and trimming came from the DNA. The sample lists 200,000 to 250,000 clones, approximately 81% occurring once. The CDR3 is 18 amino acids. Trimming cost V 2 bases and J 7 bases, with 22 bases left between them. In germline, CDR1 is SGHNT, CDR2 YYREEE (reference sequence). V and J are TRBV5-4 and TRBJ1-6, with a tentative D call TRBD1 (6 bases). The TCR comes from a man aged 25 to 40 with active or convalescent COVID-19. Sequenced input: peripheral blood. CDR3 bases: TGTGCCAGCAGCTTTGAAGGGAACAGGGCGTCACGAAATTCACCCCTCCACTTT. The encoded protein is CASSFEGNRASRNSPLHF.